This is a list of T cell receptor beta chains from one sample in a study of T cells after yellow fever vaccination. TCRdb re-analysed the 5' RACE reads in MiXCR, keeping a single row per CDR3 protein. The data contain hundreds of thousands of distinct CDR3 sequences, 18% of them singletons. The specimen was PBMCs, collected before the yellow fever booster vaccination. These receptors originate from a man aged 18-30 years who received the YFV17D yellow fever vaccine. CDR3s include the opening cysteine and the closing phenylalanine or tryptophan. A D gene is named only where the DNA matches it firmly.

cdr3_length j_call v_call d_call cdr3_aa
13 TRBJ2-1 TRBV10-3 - CAISESRDNEQFF
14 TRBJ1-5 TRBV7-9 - CASSGDTPMSPQHF
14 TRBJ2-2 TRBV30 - CAWSDIANTGELFF
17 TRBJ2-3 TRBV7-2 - CASSLRWWGRFTDTQYF
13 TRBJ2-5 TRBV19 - CASSMLSVETQYF
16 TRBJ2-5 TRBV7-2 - CASSRGGAGVQETQYF
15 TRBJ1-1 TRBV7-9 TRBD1 CASSPRTGPNTEAFF
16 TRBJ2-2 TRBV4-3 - CASSQDRHSNTGELFF
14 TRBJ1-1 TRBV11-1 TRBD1 CASSPLTGHSEAFF
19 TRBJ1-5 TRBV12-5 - CASGLHTEAGTLNYQPQHF
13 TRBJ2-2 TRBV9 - CASSVVAAGELLF
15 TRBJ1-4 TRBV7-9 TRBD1 CASSPGDSYNEKLFF
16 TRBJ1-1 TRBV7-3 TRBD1 CASSSPLDRVSIGAFF
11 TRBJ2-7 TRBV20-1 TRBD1 CSATGGNEQYF
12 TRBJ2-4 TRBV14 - CASSPQNGIQYF
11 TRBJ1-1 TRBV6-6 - CASTLLTEAFF
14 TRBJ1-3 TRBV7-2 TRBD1 CASSSLTGWNTIYF
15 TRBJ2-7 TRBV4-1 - CASSQGLDSPREQYF
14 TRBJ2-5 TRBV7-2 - CASTLPRPQETQYF
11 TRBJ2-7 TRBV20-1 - CRLRTLYEQYF
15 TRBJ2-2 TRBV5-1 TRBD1 CATLRDRLSTGELFF
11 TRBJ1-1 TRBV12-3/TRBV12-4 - CATQTGIEAFF